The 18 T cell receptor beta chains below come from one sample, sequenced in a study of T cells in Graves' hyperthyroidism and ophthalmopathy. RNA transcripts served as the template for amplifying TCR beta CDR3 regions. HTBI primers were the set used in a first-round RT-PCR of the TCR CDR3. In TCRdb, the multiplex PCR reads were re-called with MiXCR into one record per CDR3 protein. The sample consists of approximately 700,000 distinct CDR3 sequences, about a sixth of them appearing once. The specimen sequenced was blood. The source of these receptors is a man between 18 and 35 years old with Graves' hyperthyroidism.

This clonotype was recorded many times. The CDR3: CASSSRTSGRRSEQYF. The CDR3 coding sequence is TGTGCCAGCAGTTCACGGACTAGCGGGAGGAGAAGCGAGCAGTACTTC. V is TRBV28 and J is TRBJ2-7; 14 bases agree with TRBD2. Germline CDR1 MDHEN, CDR2 SYDVKM. The junction had 8 bases not matched to a gene; V was cut back by 4 bases and J by 6 bases. The CDR3 runs 16 residues. The full variable domain, in which reference TRBV28 and TRBJ2-7 provide the parts outside the CDR3, is DVKVTQSSRYLVKRTGEKVFLECVQDMDHENMFWYRQDPGLGLRLIYFSYDVKMKEKGDIPEGYSVSREKKERFSLILESASTNQTSMYLCASSSRTSGRRSEQYFGPGTRLTVT.

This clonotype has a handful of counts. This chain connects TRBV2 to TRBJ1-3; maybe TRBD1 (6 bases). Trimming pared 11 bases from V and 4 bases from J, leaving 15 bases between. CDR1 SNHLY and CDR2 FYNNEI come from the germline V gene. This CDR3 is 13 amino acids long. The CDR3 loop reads CALRAGAGNTIYF. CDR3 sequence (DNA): TGTGCCTTAAGGGCAGGGGCAGGAAACACCATATATTTT.

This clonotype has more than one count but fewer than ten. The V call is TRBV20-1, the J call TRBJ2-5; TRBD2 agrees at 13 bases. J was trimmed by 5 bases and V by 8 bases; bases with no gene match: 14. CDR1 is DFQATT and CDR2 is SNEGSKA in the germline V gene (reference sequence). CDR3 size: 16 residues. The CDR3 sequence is CSTIGTSGKRRETQYF. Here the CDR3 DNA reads TGCAGTACTATCGGGACTAGCGGGAAACGGCGGGAGACCCAGTACTTC.

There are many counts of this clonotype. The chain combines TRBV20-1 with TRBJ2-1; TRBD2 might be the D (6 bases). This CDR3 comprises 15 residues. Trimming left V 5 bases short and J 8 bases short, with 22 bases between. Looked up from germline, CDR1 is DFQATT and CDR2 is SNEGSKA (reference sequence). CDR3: CSARPGTFATDEQFF. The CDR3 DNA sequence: TGCAGTGCTCGACCTGGGACTTTTGCTACCGATGAGCAGTTCTTC.

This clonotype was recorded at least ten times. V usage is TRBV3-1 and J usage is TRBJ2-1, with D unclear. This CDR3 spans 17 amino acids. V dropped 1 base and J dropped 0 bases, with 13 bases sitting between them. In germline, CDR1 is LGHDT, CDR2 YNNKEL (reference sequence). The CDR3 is CASSQAPSWPSYNEQFF. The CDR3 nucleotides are TGTGCCAGCAGCCAAGCCCCCTCGTGGCCCTCCTACAATGAGCAGTTCTTC.

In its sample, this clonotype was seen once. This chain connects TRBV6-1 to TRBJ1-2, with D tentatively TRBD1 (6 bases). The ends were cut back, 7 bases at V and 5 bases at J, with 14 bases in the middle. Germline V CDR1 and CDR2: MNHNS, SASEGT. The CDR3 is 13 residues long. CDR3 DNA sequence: TGTGCCAGCACCTCTCGCAGGGGATATGGCTACACCTTC. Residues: CASTSRRGYGYTF.

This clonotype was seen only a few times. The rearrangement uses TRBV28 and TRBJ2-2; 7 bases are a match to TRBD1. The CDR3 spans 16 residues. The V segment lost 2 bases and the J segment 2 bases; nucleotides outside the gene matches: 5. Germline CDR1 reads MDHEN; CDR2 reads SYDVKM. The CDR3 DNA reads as TGTGCCAGCAGTTTAGGGCAGGGGGTAAACACCGGGGAGCTGTTTTTT. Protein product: CASSLGQGVNTGELFF. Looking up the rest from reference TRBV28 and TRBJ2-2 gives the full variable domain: DVKVTQSSRYLVKRTGEKVFLECVQDMDHENMFWYRQDPGLGLRLIYFSYDVKMKEKGDIPEGYSVSREKKERFSLILESASTNQTSMYLCASSLGQGVNTGELFFGEGSRLTVL.

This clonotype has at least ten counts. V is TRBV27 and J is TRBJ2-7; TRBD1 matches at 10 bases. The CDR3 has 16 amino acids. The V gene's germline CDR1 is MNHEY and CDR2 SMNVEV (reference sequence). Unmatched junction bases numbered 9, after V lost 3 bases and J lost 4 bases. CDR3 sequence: CASSFLNRDRGYEQYF. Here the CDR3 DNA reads TGTGCCAGCAGTTTCCTCAACCGGGACAGGGGATACGAGCAGTACTTC.

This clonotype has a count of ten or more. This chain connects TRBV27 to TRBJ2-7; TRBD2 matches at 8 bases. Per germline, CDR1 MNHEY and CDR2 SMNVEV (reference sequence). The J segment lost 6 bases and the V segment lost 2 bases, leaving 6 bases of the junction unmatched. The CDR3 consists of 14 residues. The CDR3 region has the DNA TGTGCCAGCAGTTTACAGGGCGGGAGGCGCGAGCAGTACTTC. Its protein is CASSLQGGRREQYF.

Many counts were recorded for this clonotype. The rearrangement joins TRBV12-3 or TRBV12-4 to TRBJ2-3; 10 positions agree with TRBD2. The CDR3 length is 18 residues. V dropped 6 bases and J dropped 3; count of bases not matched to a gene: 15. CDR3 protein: CASSLGLAGAGGTDTQYF. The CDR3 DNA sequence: TGTGCCAGCAGCCTAGGTCTAGCGGGAGCAGGTGGAACAGATACGCAGTATTTT.

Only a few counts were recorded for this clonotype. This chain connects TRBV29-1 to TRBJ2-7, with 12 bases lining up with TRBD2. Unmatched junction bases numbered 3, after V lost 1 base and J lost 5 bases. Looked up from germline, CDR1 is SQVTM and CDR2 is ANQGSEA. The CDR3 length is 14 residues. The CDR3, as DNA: TGCAGCGTTGAAGTTCGGACTAGCGGGAACGAGCAGTACTTC. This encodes CSVEVRTSGNEQYF.

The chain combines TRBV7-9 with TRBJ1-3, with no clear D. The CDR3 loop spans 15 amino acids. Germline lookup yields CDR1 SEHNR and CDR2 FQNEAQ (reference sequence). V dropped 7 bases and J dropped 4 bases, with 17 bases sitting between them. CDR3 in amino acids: CASTPSPLGGNTIYF. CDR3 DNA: TGTGCCAGCACCCCCTCGCCCTTGGGGGGAAACACCATATATTTT.

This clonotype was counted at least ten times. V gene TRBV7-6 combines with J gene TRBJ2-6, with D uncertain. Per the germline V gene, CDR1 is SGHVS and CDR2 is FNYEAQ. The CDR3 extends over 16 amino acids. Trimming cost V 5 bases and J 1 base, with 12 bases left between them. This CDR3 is CASSPNLLSGANVLTF. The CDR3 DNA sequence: TGTGCCAGCAGCCCTAATCTGTTATCTGGGGCCAACGTCCTGACTTTC.

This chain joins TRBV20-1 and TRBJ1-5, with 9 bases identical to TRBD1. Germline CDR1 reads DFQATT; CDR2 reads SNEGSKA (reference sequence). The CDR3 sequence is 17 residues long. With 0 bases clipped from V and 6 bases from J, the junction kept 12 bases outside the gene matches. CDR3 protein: CSARELKGTGGTQPQHF. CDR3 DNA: TGCAGTGCTAGAGAACTAAAAGGAACAGGGGGCACTCAGCCCCAGCATTTT.

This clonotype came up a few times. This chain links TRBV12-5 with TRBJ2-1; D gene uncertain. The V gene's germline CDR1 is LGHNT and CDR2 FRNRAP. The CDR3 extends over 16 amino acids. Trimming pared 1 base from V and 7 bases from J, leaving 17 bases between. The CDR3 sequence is CASGLDLPGVRNEQFF. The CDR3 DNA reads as TGTGCTAGTGGTTTGGACCTACCGGGTGTCCGGAATGAGCAGTTCTTC. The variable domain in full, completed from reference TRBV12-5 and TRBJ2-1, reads DARVTQTPRHKVTEMGQEVTMRCQPILGHNTVFWYRQTMMQGLELLAYFRNRAPLDDSGMPKDRFSAEMPDATLATLKIQPSEPRDSAVYFCASGLDLPGVRNEQFFGPGTRLTVL.

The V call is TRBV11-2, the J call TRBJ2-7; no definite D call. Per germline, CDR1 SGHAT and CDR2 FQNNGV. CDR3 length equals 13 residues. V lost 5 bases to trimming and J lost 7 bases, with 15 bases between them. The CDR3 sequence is CASSLERKEEQYF. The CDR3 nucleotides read TGTGCCAGCAGCCTGGAACGAAAGGAGGAGCAGTACTTC.

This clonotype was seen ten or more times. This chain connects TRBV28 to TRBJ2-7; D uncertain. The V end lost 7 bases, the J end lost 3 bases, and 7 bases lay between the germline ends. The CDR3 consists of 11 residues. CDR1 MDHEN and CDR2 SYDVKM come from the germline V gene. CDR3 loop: CASTSDYEQYF. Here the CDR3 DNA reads TGTGCCAGCACCTCGGACTACGAGCAGTACTTC.

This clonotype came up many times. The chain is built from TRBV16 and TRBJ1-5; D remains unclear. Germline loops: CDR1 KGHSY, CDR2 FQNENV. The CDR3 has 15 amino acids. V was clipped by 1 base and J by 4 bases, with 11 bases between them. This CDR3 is CASSQFGMGNQPQHF. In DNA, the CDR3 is TGTGCCAGCAGCCAATTCGGGATGGGGAATCAGCCCCAGCATTTT.